These 17 T cell receptor beta chains were sequenced from one sample in a study of OX40 agonist ivuxolimab in advanced cancers. Sequencing used immunoSEQ multiplex PCR; TCRdb keeps in-frame clones, though not all of them. Among fewer than 20,000 clones, 65% to 90% were seen once, and the ten largest hold just under 20%. The sample was CD4+ or CD8+ T cells sorted from blood, taken in a trial of the OX40 agonist ivuxolimab. Every receptor here comes from an adult with an advanced solid tumor such as melanoma, head and neck, liver or kidney cancer.

The rearrangement links TRBV6-5 to TRBJ2-3, with a tentative D call TRBD2 (5 bases). Germline V gene data show CDR1 as MNHEY and CDR2 as SVGAGI. This CDR3 is 15 amino acids long. The V end was cut by 7 bases, the J end by 7 bases, with 21 bases between. The CDR3 region is CASTPGRGVRYTQYF. CDR3 nucleotide sequence: TGTGCCAGCACCCCTGGACGGGGAGTCAGGTATACGCAGTATTTT.

This clone was seen a handful of times. V and J are TRBV7-9 and TRBJ1-4; D perhaps matches TRBD1 (5 bases). The germline V gene has CDR1 SEHNR and CDR2 FQNEAQ (reference sequence). V dropped 1 base and J dropped 12 bases, with 12 bases sitting between them. CDR3 size: 13 residues. CDR3 nucleotides: TGTGCCAGCAGCTTAGTAATAACGGGGGAACTGTTTTTT. It encodes CASSLVITGELFF.

This chain links TRBV30 with TRBJ2-1; D possibly corresponds to TRBD2 (6 bases). Trimming cost V 5 bases and J 6 bases, with 17 bases left between them. The CDR3 loop spans 14 amino acids. Germline V gene lookup returns CDR1 GTSNPN and CDR2 SVGIG (reference sequence). The CDR3 spells CAWGGTPLRNEQFF. The CDR3 coding sequence is TGTGCCTGGGGGGGGACGCCCCTACGCAATGAGCAGTTCTTC. The whole variable domain, filled in from reference TRBV30 and TRBJ2-1, reads SQTIHQWPATLVQPVGSPLSLECTVEGTSNPNLYWYRQAAGRGLQLLFYSVGIGQISSEVPQNLSASRPQDRQFILSSKKLLLSDSGFYLCAWGGTPLRNEQFFGPGTRLTVL.

This clone showed up just once. This sequence joins TRBV29-1 and TRBJ1-2, with D hard to call. V was cut by 2 bases and J by 4 bases, with 8 bases left in between. Germline V gene data show CDR1 as SQVTM and CDR2 as ANQGSEA. The CDR3 is 12 residues long. The CDR3, as DNA: TGCAGCGTTGAACGCAGCAGCTATGGCTACACCTTC. Amino acids: CSVERSSYGYTF.

The count of this clone is one. This rearrangement joins TRBV28 to TRBJ2-7; 10 bases are shared with TRBD2. The germline CDR1 and CDR2 sequences are MDHEN and SYDVKM. The CDR3 has 17 amino acids. Germline trimming cut 2 bases from V and 2 bases from J; bases unmatched to any gene: 9. For the CDR3, the DNA is TGTGCCAGCAGTTTAAACCCCGGACTAGCGGCCACCTACGAGCAGTACTTC. It encodes CASSLNPGLAATYEQYF.

This clone was observed a handful of times. The chain has TRBV7-8 and TRBJ2-7; the D is unclear. V dropped 2 bases and J dropped 7 bases, with 15 bases sitting between them. Germline V gene data show CDR1 as SGHVS and CDR2 as FQNEAQ. This CDR3 has 14 residues. The CDR3 is CASSLIWGSGEQYF. CDR3 DNA sequence: TGTGCCAGCAGCTTAATTTGGGGTTCTGGAGAGCAGTACTTC.

The chain recombines TRBV2 with TRBJ2-3, with 14 bases that match TRBD2. The CDR3 sequence is 17 residues long. The trim removed 0 bases at V and 3 bases at J, leaving 2 bases unmatched. Germline CDR1 SNHLY, CDR2 FYNNEI. The CDR3 nucleotides read TGTGCCAGCAGTGAAGCCAGACTAGCGGGAGGGACAGATACGCAGTATTTT. The encoded protein is CASSEARLAGGTDTQYF.

This chain links TRBV5-1 with TRBJ2-7, with a weak D call TRBD2 (7 bases). V shed 4 bases and J shed 7 bases, with 18 bases lying between them. The CDR3 is 14 amino acids. Germline CDR1 is SGHRS and CDR2 is YFSETQ. CDR3 in amino acids: CASSTYREAGEQYF. The CDR3 DNA reads TGCGCCAGCAGCACATACAGGGAAGCGGGGGAGCAGTACTTC.

This sequence joins TRBV28 and TRBJ1-6; D perhaps matches TRBD1 (5 bases). Germline V gene data show CDR1 as MDHEN and CDR2 as SYDVKM. The ends were cut back, 11 bases at V and 7 bases at J, with 18 bases in the middle. CDR3 length: 14 amino acids. The CDR3 protein is CAGTTVGVNSPLHF. In DNA, the CDR3 is TGTGCCGGCACGACTGTAGGGGTGAATTCACCCCTCCACTTT.

The V gene is TRBV4-3, the J gene TRBJ2-1; the D is unclear. V gave up 0 bases and J gave up 9 bases, with 6 bases separating them. The CDR3 extends over 12 amino acids. Per the germline V gene, CDR1 is LGHNA and CDR2 is YSLEER. For the CDR3, the DNA is TGCGCCAGCAGCCAAGATTGGGGTGAGCAGTTCTTC. Protein sequence: CASSQDWGEQFF.

The chain has TRBV4-3 and TRBJ2-7; the match to TRBD1 covers 10 bases. Germline CDR1 LGHNA, CDR2 YSLEER. With 0 bases clipped from V and 5 bases from J, the junction kept 7 bases outside the gene matches. The CDR3 loop spans 16 amino acids. CDR3 region: CASSQDVRQGAHEQYF. The CDR3 region has the DNA TGCGCCAGCAGCCAAGATGTGCGACAGGGGGCCCACGAGCAGTACTTC.

The V and J genes are TRBV4-3 and TRBJ2-7, with TRBD1 matching 8 bases. The CDR3 spans 15 residues. Per germline, CDR1 LGHNA and CDR2 YSLEER. The V gene end was trimmed by 1 base and the J gene end by 9 bases; junction bases not matched to a gene: 11. The CDR3 DNA reads TGCGCCAGCAGCCAAGTACAGGGGGGATCAGTCGGGCAGTACTTC. Amino acids: CASSQVQGGSVGQYF.

The sample holds a few counts of this clone. The V and J genes are TRBV28 and TRBJ2-1, with D possibly TRBD2 on 6 matching bases. This CDR3 contains 16 residues. The V end lost 4 bases, the J end lost 6 bases, and 19 bases lay between the germline ends. CDR1 and CDR2 (germline): MDHEN, SYDVKM. CDR3 sequence reads: CASSSTTGRKGNEQFF. CDR3 nucleotide sequence: TGTGCCAGCAGTTCGACAACCGGGAGAAAAGGCAATGAGCAGTTCTTC.

J is TRBJ1-1 and V is TRBV6-5, with D unclear. From germline, CDR1 is MNHEY and CDR2 SVGAGI. The CDR3 is made up of 14 amino acids. V dropped 7 bases and J dropped 0 bases, with 12 bases sitting between them. The CDR3 loop is CASTRTGMNTEAFF. In DNA form, the CDR3 reads TGTGCCAGCACCCGGACGGGGATGAACACTGAAGCTTTCTTT.

The CDR3, as DNA: TGCGCCAGCAGCTTGGACGGCTACGAGCAGTACTTC. Residues: CASSLDGYEQYF. This chain links TRBV5-1 with TRBJ2-7, with D uncertain. This CDR3 is built from 12 residues. CDR1 is SGHRS and CDR2 is YFSETQ in the germline V gene. V gave up 0 bases and J gave up 3 bases, with 4 bases separating them. Drawing the rest from reference TRBV5-1 and TRBJ2-7, the complete variable domain is KAGVTQTPRYLIKTRGQQVTLSCSPISGHRSVSWYQQTPGQGLQFLFEYFSETQRNKGNFPGRFSGRQFSNSRSEMNVSTLELGDSALYLCASSLDGYEQYFGPGTRLTVT.

This clone has only one observation. This rearrangement joins TRBV7-9 to TRBJ2-5; D remains unclear. Germline loops: CDR1 SEHNR, CDR2 FQNEAQ (reference sequence). The V end lost 5 bases, the J end lost 5 bases, and 12 bases lay between the germline ends. The CDR3 length is 13 residues. The CDR3 here is CASSPRPWETQYF. As DNA, the CDR3 is TGTGCCAGCAGCCCGCGCCCTTGGGAGACCCAGTACTTC.

The count of this clone is one. V is TRBV7-3 and J is TRBJ2-5; no firm D call. Germline V gene lookup returns CDR1 SGHTA and CDR2 FQGTGA. This CDR3 is 14 amino acids long. The V end lost 2 bases, the J end lost 0 bases, and 7 bases lay between the germline ends. CDR3 DNA sequence: TGTGCCAGCAGCTTAGGACCTAACCAAGAGACCCAGTACTTC. This sequence encodes CASSLGPNQETQYF.